These 24 T cell receptor beta chains were all obtained from the same sample, sequenced in a study of early T cells in non-severe SARS-CoV-2 infection. TCRdb redid the calling of the 5' RACE reads with MiXCR, one entry per CDR3 protein. The sample has about 77,000 distinct CDR3 sequences; approximately 16% are singletons. The material sequenced was whole blood. Receptors originate from an adult who was a healthcare worker with PCR-confirmed SARS-CoV-2 infection or an uninfected control (not recorded which).

This clonotype occurred once. The rearrangement links TRBV5-4 to TRBJ2-1; tentatively, D is TRBD2 (5 bases). V was pared by 3 bases and J by 5 bases, with 15 bases between. Germline assignment: CDR1 SGHNT and CDR2 YYREEE (reference sequence). The CDR3 spans 15 residues. The CDR3 loop is CASSYGLAANNEQFF. The DNA for the CDR3 is TGTGCCAGCAGCTATGGACTCGCCGCCAACAATGAGCAGTTCTTC.

Here the CDR3 DNA reads TGCGCCAGCAGCCAGACAGGGGTGCTAACAACCGGGGAGCTGTTTTTT. This translates into CASSQTGVLTTGELFF. The chain joins TRBV4-1 to TRBJ2-2; 8 bases are shared with TRBD1. Germline trimming cut 3 bases from V and 5 bases from J; bases unmatched to any gene: 8. The germline CDR1 and CDR2 sequences are MGHRA and YSYEKL. The CDR3 loop spans 16 amino acids.

In this sample, this clonotype turned up many times. The chain employs TRBV10-2 and TRBJ2-2; the match to TRBD2 covers 10 bases. Germline CDR1 is WSHSY and CDR2 is SAAADI. Trimming took 7 bases from V and 1 from J; bases not matched to a gene: 6. The CDR3 contains 16 residues. This chain's CDR3 is CASMFASGRNTGELFF. CDR3 in DNA: TGCGCCAGCATGTTCGCTAGCGGGAGGAACACCGGGGAGCTGTTTTTT.

This chain links TRBV6-1 with TRBJ2-7, with 10 bases aligning to TRBD1. CDR3 size: 9 residues. Germline trimming cut 10 bases from V and 12 bases from J; bases unmatched to any gene: 3. In germline, CDR1 is MNHNS, CDR2 SASEGT. The CDR3 DNA reads TGTGCCACCGGACAGGGGGGGTACTTC. This gives the protein CATGQGGYF.

V and J are TRBV3-1 and TRBJ2-7; 7 bases align to TRBD1. The CDR3 runs 13 residues. V dropped 5 bases and J dropped 9; count of bases not matched to a gene: 10. Looked up from germline, CDR1 is LGHDT and CDR2 is YNNKEL (reference sequence). The CDR3 DNA is TGTGCCAGCAGCGACAGGGCGCTAAGGGGGCAGTACTTC. Protein: CASSDRALRGQYF.

This clonotype was recorded a few times. This rearrangement joins TRBV14 to TRBJ2-1; a possible D gene is TRBD1 (5 bases). CDR1 and CDR2 (germline): SGHDN, FVKESK. Trimming shortened V by 5 bases and J by 2 bases, and 13 bases separated the two germline ends. The CDR3 is made up of 15 amino acids. This chain's CDR3 is CASSGHRATYNEQFF. CDR3 nucleotide sequence: TGTGCCAGCAGCGGACACAGAGCTACCTACAATGAGCAGTTCTTC.

The sample holds a few counts of this clonotype. The chain links TRBV7-3 to TRBJ2-1, with D maybe TRBD2 (6 bases). The CDR3 sequence is 15 residues long. The V end was cut by 0 bases, the J end by 6 bases, with 12 bases between. Germline-derived CDR1 and CDR2 are SGHTA and FQGTGA. The CDR3 region has the DNA TGTGCCAGCAGCTTAACCGCGGGGCCGCCCAATGAGCAGTTCTTC. It codes for CASSLTAGPPNEQFF.

The rearrangement joins TRBV6-5 to TRBJ2-1, with TRBD1 as a possible D gene (6 bases). CDR1 MNHEY and CDR2 SVGAGI come from the germline V gene. The CDR3 has 14 residues. V was shortened by 6 bases and J by 2 bases, with 11 bases between the two germline ends. The DNA for the CDR3 is TGTGCCAGCAGCAGGGGTGAGGCCTACAATGAGCAGTTCTTC. The encoded protein is CASSRGEAYNEQFF.

This clonotype was seen only a few times. The chain uses TRBV7-2 and TRBJ2-1; TRBD2 matches 8 bases. J was trimmed by 7 bases and V by 6 bases; bases with no gene match: 5. CDR1 and CDR2 (germline): SGHTA, FQGNSA. CDR3 length: 13 residues. The CDR3 DNA sequence: TGTGCCAGCAGGAGCGGGAGTTGGAATGAGCAGTTCTTC. Protein product: CASRSGSWNEQFF.

The genes are TRBV10-2 and TRBJ2-1, with unresolved D. V was cut by 4 bases and J by 5 bases, with 15 bases left in between. There are 15 residues in the CDR3. In germline, CDR1 is WSHSY, CDR2 SAAADI. DNA of the CDR3: TGCGCCAGCAGTGCTGGTATGCAGAAGAACAATGAGCAGTTCTTC. Protein: CASSAGMQKNNEQFF.

This chain links TRBV5-5 with TRBJ2-3; D is possibly TRBD1 or TRBD2 (5 bases each). V dropped 3 bases and J dropped 11 bases, with 13 bases sitting between them. The CDR3 runs 12 residues. CDR1 and CDR2 from the germline V gene are SGHKS and YYEKEE (reference sequence). The CDR3 DNA follows: TGTGCCAGCAGCTCGACGGGACGCAGGCAGTATTTT. Translated: CASSSTGRRQYF.

This clonotype has a count of ten or more. This chain links TRBV5-6 with TRBJ2-1; the D gene is possibly TRBD1 (6 bases). V was trimmed by 2 bases and J by 8 bases, leaving 23 bases between them. The germline gives CDR1 SGHDT, CDR2 YYEEEE. This CDR3 has 17 amino acids. The DNA for the CDR3 is TGTGCCAGCAGCTTCTCTCAGGGGATAGAGTATCGGGATGAGCAGTTCTTC. Protein product: CASSFSQGIEYRDEQFF.

This chain uses TRBV29-1 with TRBJ1-1; TRBD1 matches 11 bases. The V gene's germline CDR1 is SQVTM and CDR2 ANQGSEA. Trimming removed 5 bases from V and 4 bases from J; junction bases left unmatched: 6. The length of the CDR3 is 14 residues. DNA of the CDR3: TGCAGCGTTTTGAGGGGGACAGGGGGCACTGAAGCTTTCTTT. It codes for CSVLRGTGGTEAFF.

This clonotype has a handful of counts. V usage is TRBV6-5 and J usage is TRBJ2-3; D might be TRBD1 (6 bases). The V gene's germline CDR1 is MNHEY and CDR2 SVGAGI. The CDR3 contains 11 residues. The V end was cut by 6 bases, the J end by 6 bases, with 7 bases between. The CDR3 protein is CASSRGDTQYF. The CDR3 nucleotides are TGTGCCAGCAGCAGGGGTGATACGCAGTATTTT.

This rearrangement joins TRBV6-5 to TRBJ2-1; the D gene is possibly TRBD2 (6 bases). The CDR3 consists of 16 residues. Per the germline V gene, CDR1 is MNHEY and CDR2 is SVGAGI. V lost 7 bases, J lost 0 bases, and 16 bases lay in between. The CDR3 here is CASTYNHGSSYNEQFF. The CDR3, as DNA: TGTGCCAGCACCTATAACCACGGGAGCTCCTACAATGAGCAGTTCTTC.

The chain joins TRBV18 to TRBJ1-2; the match to TRBD1 covers 7 bases. V shed 3 bases and J 0 bases; nucleotides not matched to a gene: 10. Germline V gene data show CDR1 as KGHSH and CDR2 as LQKENI. The CDR3 loop spans 17 amino acids. The CDR3 reads CASSPLDRVRANYGYTF. For the CDR3, the DNA is TGTGCCAGCTCACCCTTAGACAGGGTACGAGCTAACTATGGCTACACCTTC.

CDR3 amino acids: CASSPVSSGNTIYF. The CDR3 DNA is TGTGCCAGCTCACCCGTGAGTTCTGGAAACACCATATATTTT. The chain has TRBV18 and TRBJ1-3, with D unresolved. The CDR3 is 14 residues long. The V end lost 3 bases, the J end lost 1 base, and 7 bases lay between the germline ends. Germline lookup yields CDR1 KGHSH and CDR2 LQKENI.

The CDR3 region is CASRRWDNQPQHF. Here the CDR3 DNA reads TGTGCCAGCAGGAGATGGGACAATCAGCCCCAGCATTTT. The genes are TRBV27 and TRBJ1-5; D not certain. The germline V gene encodes CDR1 MNHEY and CDR2 SMNVEV (reference sequence). The CDR3 length is 13 residues. Trimming cost V 6 bases and J 3 bases, with 9 bases left between them.

This clonotype occurred a few times. This chain joins TRBV7-9 and TRBJ2-2, with TRBD1 identical over 8 bases. J gave up 5 bases and V 6 bases, and 14 bases lay outside the gene matches. Germline CDR1 reads SEHNR; CDR2 reads FQNEAQ (reference sequence). This CDR3 region has 17 residues. The CDR3 sequence: CASSFTPGTGFTGELFF. The CDR3 DNA follows: TGTGCCAGCAGTTTTACCCCCGGGACAGGCTTTACCGGGGAGCTGTTTTTT.

This clonotype was picked up a small number of times. The chain combines TRBV5-1 with TRBJ2-7; 12 nucleotides match TRBD1. The V segment lost 0 bases and the J segment 7 bases; nucleotides outside the gene matches: 2. CDR1 is SGHRS, CDR2 YFSETQ, per germline. The CDR3 is 14 amino acids. The CDR3 sequence: CASSLGDRGREQYF. In DNA, the CDR3 is TGCGCCAGCAGCTTGGGGGACAGGGGGCGAGAGCAGTACTTC.

There are a few counts of this clonotype. The chain employs TRBV12-3 or TRBV12-4 and TRBJ2-5; 10 bases map to TRBD1. The trim removed 3 bases at V and 5 bases at J, leaving 6 bases unmatched. The CDR3 sequence is 15 residues long. The CDR3 coding sequence is TGTGCCAGCAGTTTTGGGACAGGGGCAGTGGAGACCCAGTACTTC. Encoded protein: CASSFGTGAVETQYF.

This clonotype appeared a few times. The chain combines TRBV7-9 with TRBJ2-7, with 7 bases fitting TRBD1. V lost 2 bases to trimming and J lost 2 bases; unmatched junction nucleotides: 6. Germline CDR1 reads SEHNR; CDR2 reads FQNEAQ (reference sequence). The CDR3 is 15 amino acids. This CDR3 is CASSLTPTGTYEQYF. CDR3 nucleotide sequence: TGTGCCAGCAGCTTAACCCCGACAGGGACCTACGAGCAGTACTTC.

This clonotype has only a few counts. The chain employs TRBV12-3 or TRBV12-4 and TRBJ1-4; D remains unclear. The CDR3 length is 11 residues. Trimming pared 2 bases from V and 9 bases from J, leaving 4 bases between. The CDR3 loop reads CASSLNKKLFF. The CDR3 DNA is TGTGCCAGCAGTTTAAACAAAAAACTGTTTTTT.

The chain uses TRBV5-1 and TRBJ2-4, with TRBD1 matching 9 bases. Germline CDR1 is SGHRS and CDR2 is YFSETQ. The V gene end was trimmed by 0 bases and the J gene end by 5 bases; junction bases not matched to a gene: 9. The CDR3 has 17 amino acids. The CDR3 DNA reads as TGCGCCAGCAGCTTGGCCGGGGGACAGGGAGGCGAAAACATTCAGTACTTC. This encodes CASSLAGGQGGENIQYF.